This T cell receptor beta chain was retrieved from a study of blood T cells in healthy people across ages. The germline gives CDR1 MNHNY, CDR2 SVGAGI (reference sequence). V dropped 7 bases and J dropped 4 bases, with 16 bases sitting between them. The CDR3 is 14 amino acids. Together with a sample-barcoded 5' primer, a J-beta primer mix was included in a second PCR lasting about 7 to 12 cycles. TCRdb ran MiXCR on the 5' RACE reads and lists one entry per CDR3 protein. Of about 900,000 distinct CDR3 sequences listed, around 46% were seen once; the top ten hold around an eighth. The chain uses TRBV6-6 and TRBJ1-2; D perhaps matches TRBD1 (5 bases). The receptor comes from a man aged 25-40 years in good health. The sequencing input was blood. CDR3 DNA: TGTGCCAGCACCAAATCAGGGATCACCTATGGCTACACCTTC. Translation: CASTKSGITYGYTF.